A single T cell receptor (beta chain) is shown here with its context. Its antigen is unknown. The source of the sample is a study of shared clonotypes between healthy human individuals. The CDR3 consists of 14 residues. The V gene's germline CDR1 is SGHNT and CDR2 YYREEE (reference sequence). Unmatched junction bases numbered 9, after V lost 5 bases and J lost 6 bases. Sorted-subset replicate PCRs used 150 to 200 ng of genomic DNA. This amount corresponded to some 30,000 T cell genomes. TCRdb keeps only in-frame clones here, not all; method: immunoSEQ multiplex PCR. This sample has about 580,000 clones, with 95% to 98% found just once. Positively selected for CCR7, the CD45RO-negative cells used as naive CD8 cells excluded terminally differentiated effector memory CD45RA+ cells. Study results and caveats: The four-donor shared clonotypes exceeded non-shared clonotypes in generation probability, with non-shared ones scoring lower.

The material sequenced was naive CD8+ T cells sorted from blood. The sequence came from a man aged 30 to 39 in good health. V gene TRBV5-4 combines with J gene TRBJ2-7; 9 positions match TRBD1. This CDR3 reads CASRGDRASSEQYF. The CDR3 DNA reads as TGTGCCAGCAGAGGGGACAGGGCCTCTTCCGAGCAGTACTTC.